At least ten counts were recorded for the clone carrying this T cell receptor beta chain. These data are taken from a study of CD8 T cells in ankylosing spondylitis. TCRdb reanalysed the 5' RACE reads using MiXCR and keeps one entry per CDR3 protein. The sample lists 200,000 to 250,000 distinct CDR3 sequences, about a quarter occurring once. The ends lost 5 bases at V and 4 bases at J; junction bases unmatched: 9. There are 15 residues in the CDR3. CDR1 and CDR2 from the germline V gene are SGHTA and FQGNSA. This sequence originates from a male donor with ankylosing spondylitis or in good health (not recorded which). The sample comprised blood, either unsorted or a sorted T cell fraction (not recorded which). This chain joins TRBV7-2 and TRBJ2-7; TRBD2 aligns across 9 bases. The CDR3 spells CASSRRASGNYEQYF. The CDR3 region has the DNA TGTGCCAGCAGCCGGAGGGCTAGCGGGAATTACGAGCAGTACTTC.